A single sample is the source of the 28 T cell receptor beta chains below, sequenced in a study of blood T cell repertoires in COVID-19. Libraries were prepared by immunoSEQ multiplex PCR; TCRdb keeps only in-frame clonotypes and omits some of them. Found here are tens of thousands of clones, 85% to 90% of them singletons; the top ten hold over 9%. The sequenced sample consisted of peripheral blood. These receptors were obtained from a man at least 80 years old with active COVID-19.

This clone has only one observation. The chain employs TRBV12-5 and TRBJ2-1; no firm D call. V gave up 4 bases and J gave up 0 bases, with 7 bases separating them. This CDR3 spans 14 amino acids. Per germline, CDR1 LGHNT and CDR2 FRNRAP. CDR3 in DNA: TGTGCTAGTGGTTCAACAAACTCCTACAATGAGCAGTTCTTC. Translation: CASGSTNSYNEQFF.

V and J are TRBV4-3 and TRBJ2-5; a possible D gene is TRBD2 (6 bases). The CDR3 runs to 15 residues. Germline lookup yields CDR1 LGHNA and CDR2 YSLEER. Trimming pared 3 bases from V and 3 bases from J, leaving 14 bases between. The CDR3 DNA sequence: TGCGCCAGCAGCCAGGGACCATGGGGGGAAGAGACCCAGTACTTC. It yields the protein CASSQGPWGEETQYF.

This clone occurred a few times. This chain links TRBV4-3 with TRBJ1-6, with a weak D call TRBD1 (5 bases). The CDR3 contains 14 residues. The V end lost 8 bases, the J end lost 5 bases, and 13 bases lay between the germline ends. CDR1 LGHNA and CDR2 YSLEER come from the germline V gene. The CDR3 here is CASAAARDNSPLHF. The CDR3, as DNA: TGCGCCAGCGCCGCAGCCAGGGATAATTCACCCCTCCACTTT.

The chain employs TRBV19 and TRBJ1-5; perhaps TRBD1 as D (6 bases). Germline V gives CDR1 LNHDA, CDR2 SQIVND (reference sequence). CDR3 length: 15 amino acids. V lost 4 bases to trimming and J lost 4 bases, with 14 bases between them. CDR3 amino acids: CASSTLDSINQPQHF. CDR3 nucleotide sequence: TGTGCCAGTAGTACGTTGGACAGCATTAATCAGCCCCAGCATTTT.

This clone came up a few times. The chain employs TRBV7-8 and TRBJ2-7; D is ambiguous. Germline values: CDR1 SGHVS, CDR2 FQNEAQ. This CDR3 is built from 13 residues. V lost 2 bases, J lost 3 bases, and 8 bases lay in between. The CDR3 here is CASSLSPIYEQYF. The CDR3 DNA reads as TGTGCCAGCAGCTTAAGCCCTATCTACGAGCAGTACTTC.

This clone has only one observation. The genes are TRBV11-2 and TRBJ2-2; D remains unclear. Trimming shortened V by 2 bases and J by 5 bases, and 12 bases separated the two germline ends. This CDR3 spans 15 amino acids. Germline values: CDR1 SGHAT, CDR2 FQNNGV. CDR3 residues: CASSLPFRGTGELFF. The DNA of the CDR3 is TGTGCCAGCAGCTTACCCTTTCGCGGAACCGGGGAGCTGTTTTTT.

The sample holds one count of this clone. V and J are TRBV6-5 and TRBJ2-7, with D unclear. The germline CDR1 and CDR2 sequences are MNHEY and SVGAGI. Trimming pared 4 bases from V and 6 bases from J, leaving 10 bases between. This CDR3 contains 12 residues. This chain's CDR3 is CASSSEPGEQYF. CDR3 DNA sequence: TGTGCCAGCAGTTCCGAACCAGGCGAGCAGTACTTC.

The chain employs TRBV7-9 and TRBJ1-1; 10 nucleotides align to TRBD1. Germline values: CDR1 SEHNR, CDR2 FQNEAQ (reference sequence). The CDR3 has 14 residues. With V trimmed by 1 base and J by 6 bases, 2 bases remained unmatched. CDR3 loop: CASSLGDRGPEAFF. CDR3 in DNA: TGTGCCAGCAGCTTAGGGGACAGGGGTCCTGAAGCTTTCTTT.

CDR3 sequence: CASSSSGMYTDTQYF. The CDR3 bases are TGTGCCAGCAGTAGTAGCGGGATGTACACAGATACGCAGTATTTT. V usage is TRBV6-5 and J usage is TRBJ2-3; 8 bases match TRBD2. The trim removed 5 bases at V and 2 bases at J, leaving 6 bases unmatched. Germline assignment: CDR1 MNHEY and CDR2 SVGAGI. This CDR3 contains 15 residues.

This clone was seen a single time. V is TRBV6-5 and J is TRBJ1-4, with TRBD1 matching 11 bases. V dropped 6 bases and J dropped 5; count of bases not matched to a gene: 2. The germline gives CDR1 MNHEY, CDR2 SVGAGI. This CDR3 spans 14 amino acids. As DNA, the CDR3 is TGTGCCAGCAGGGGGACAGGGGGGAATGAAAAACTGTTTTTT. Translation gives CASRGTGGNEKLFF.

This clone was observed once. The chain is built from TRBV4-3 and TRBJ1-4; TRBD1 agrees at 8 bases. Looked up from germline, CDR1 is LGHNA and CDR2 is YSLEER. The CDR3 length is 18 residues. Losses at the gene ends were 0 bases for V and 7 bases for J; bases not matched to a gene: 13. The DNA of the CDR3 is TGCGCCAGCAGCCAAGATTACGGGGTGACAGGGGTTGGTGAAAAACTGTTTTTT. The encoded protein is CASSQDYGVTGVGEKLFF.

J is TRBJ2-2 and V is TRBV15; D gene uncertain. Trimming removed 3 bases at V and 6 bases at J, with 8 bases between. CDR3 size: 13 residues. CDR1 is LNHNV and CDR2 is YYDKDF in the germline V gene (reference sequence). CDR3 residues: CATSSVAPGELFF. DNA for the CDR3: TGTGCCACCAGCAGTGTAGCTCCCGGGGAGCTGTTTTTT.

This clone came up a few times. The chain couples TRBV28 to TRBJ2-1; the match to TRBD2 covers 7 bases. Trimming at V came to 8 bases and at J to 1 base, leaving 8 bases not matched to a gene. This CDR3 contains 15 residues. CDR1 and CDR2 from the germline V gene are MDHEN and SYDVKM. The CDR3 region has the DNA TGTGCCAGCGGGGGGGTTTTACGTTCCTACAATGAGCAGTTCTTC. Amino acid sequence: CASGGVLRSYNEQFF.

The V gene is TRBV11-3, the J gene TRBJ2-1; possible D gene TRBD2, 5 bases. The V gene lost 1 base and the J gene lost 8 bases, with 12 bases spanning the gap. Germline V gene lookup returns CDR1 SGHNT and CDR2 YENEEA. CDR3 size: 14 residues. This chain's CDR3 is CASSLGVLGDEQFF. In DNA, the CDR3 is TGTGCCAGCAGCTTAGGTGTCCTCGGGGATGAGCAGTTCTTC. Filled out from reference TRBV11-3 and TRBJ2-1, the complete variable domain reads EAGVVQSPRYKIIEKKQPVAFWCNPISGHNTLYWYLQNLGQGPELLIRYENEEAVDDSQLPKDRFSAERLKGVDSTLKIQPAELGDSAVYLCASSLGVLGDEQFFGPGTRLTVL.

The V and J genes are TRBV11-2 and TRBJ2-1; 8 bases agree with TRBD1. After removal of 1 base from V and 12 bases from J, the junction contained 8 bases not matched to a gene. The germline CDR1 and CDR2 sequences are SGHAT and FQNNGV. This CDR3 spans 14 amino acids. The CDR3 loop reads CASSLVDRGKGQFF. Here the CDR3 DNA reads TGTGCCAGCAGCTTAGTTGACAGGGGTAAAGGGCAGTTCTTC.

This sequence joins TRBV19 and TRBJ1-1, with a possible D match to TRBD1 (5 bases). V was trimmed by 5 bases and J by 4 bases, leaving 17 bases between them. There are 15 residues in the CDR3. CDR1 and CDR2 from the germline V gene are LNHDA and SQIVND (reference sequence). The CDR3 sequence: CASSLSPGVATEAFF. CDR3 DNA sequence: TGTGCCAGTAGTCTCTCCCCGGGGGTTGCCACTGAAGCTTTCTTT.

The CDR3 DNA reads TGTGCCAGCAGTTTAGCGGGACAGACCCCTCTCGGCTACACCTTC. Protein sequence: CASSLAGQTPLGYTF. The chain joins TRBV28 to TRBJ1-2, with TRBD1 identical over 7 bases. The germline V gene has CDR1 MDHEN and CDR2 SYDVKM. V gave up 2 bases and J gave up 8 bases; unmatched junction bases: 11. The CDR3 is 15 amino acids.

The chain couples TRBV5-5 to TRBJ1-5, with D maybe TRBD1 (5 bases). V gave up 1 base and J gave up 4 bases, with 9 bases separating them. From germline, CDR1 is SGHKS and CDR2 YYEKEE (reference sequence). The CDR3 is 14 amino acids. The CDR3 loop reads CASSLSGGNQPQHF. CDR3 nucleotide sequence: TGTGCCAGCAGCTTGTCCGGGGGGAATCAGCCCCAGCATTTT. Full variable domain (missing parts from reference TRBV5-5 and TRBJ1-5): DAGVTQSPTHLIKTRGQQVTLRCSPISGHKSVSWYQQVLGQGPQFIFQYYEKEERGRGNFPDRFSARQFPNYSSELNVNALLLGDSALYLCASSLSGGNQPQHFGDGTRLSIL.

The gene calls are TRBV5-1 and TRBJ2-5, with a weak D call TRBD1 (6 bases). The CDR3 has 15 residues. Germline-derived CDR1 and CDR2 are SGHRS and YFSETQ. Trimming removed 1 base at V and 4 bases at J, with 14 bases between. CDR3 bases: TGCGCCAGCAGCTTGTTCATGGGGGCAGGAGAGACCCAGTACTTC. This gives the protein CASSLFMGAGETQYF.

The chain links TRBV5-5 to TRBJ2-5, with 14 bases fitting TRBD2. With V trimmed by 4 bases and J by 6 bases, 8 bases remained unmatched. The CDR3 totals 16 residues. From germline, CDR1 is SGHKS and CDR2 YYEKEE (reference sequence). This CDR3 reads CASSPGTSGSMKTQYF. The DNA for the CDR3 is TGTGCCAGCAGCCCCGGGACTAGCGGGAGTATGAAGACCCAGTACTTC.

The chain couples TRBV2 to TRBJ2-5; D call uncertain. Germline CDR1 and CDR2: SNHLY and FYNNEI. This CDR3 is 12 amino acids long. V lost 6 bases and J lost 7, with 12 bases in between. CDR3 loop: CASRVGEGTQYF. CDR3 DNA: TGTGCCAGCAGGGTGGGCGAAGGGACCCAGTACTTC.

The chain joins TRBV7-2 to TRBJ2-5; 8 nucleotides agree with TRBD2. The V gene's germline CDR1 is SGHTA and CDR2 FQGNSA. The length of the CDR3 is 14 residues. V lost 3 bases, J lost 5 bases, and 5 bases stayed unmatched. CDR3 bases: TGTGCCAGCAGCTTTGTGTCTAGCGGGGAGACCCAGTACTTC. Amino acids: CASSFVSSGETQYF.

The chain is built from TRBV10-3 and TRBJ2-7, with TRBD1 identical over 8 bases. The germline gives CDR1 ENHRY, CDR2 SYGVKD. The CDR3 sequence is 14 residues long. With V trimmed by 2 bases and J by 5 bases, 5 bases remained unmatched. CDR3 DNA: TGTGCCATCAGTGAGAGGACAGGGACGGACGAGCAGTACTTC. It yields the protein CAISERTGTDEQYF.

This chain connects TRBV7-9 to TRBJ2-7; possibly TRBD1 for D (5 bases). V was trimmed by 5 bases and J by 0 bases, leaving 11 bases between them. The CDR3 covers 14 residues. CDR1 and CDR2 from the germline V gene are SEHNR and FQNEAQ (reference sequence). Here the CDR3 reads CASSPRESSYEQYF. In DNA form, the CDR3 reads TGTGCCAGCAGCCCCAGGGAAAGCTCCTACGAGCAGTACTTC.

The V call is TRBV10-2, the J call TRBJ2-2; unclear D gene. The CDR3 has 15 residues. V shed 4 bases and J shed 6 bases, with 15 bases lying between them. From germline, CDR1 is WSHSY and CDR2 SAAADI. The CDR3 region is CASSGQALTPGELFF. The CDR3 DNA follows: TGCGCCAGCAGTGGTCAGGCCCTCACACCCGGGGAGCTGTTTTTT.

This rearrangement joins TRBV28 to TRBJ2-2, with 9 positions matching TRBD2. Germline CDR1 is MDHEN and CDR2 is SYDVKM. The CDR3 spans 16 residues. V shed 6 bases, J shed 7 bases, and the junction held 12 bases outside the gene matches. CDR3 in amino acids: CASRYGTSLQGGELFF. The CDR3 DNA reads TGTGCCAGCAGATACGGGACTAGCCTTCAGGGCGGGGAGCTGTTTTTT.

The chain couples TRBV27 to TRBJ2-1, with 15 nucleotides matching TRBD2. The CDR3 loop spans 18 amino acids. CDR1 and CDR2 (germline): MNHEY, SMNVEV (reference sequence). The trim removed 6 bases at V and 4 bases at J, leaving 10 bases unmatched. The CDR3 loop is CASRPGTSGRSEYNEQFF. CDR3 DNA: TGTGCCAGCAGGCCTGGGACTAGCGGGAGGTCCGAATACAATGAGCAGTTCTTC.

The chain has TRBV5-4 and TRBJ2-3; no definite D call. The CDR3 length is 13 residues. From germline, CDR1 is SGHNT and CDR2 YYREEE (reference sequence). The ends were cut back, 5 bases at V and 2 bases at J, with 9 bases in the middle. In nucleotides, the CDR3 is TGTGCCAGCAGTACTCCCCTCACAGATACGCAGTATTTT. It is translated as CASSTPLTDTQYF.